This T cell receptor (beta chain) comes out of a study of cytomegalovirus exposure and HLA in healthy donors. Study-wide findings and caveats: Exclusion applied to some V segments, including TRBV6-2 and TRBV6-3, as they were indistinguishable. Cytomegalovirus status, reportedly, was diagnosed with high specificity and sensitivity by the classifier. TCR beta V- and J-gene trimming, according to a later analysis, was linked to a missense DCLRE1C variant. Immune exposure information available was restricted to CMV serostatus.

The PCR employed 60 Vbeta primers together with 13 Jbeta primers. Data came from immunoSEQ multiplex PCR; TCRdb stores just in-frame clones and leaves some out. In the table there are approximately 100,000 clones, about 80% of which are singletons. The CDR3 is 18 residues long. CDR1 SGDLS and CDR2 YYNGEE come from the germline V gene. Deletions cut 4 bases from V and 3 bases from J, with 25 bases between. As for this clone: Its specificity is unknown.

Sequenced input: PBMCs. The receptor was derived from a man aged 40-50 years in good health and CMV-seronegative. The chain carries TRBV9 and TRBJ1-2, with D perhaps matching TRBD1 (6 bases). CDR3 sequence reads: CASSPKRGQGSRDYGYTF. As DNA, the CDR3 is TGTGCCAGCAGCCCAAAAAGGGGTCAGGGGAGCAGGGACTATGGCTACACCTTC. Full variable domain (remainder filled in from reference TRBV9 and TRBJ1-2): DSGVTQTPKHLITATGQRVTLRCSPRSGDLSVYWYQQSLDQGLQFLIQYYNGEERAKGNILERFSAQQFPDLHSELNLSSLELGDSALYFCASSPKRGQGSRDYGYTFGSGTRLTVV.